The rows below give T cell receptor beta chains drawn from one sample of a study of shared clonotypes between healthy human individuals. Here immunoSEQ multiplex PCR was the method, and the copy in TCRdb shows in-frame clones only, minus some. The table shows some 1,900,000 clones, with approximately 94% occurring only once. The sample was naive CD8+ T cells sorted from blood. These receptors originate from a man aged 18 to 30 in good health. Each CDR3 is given without its conserved first and last residue. A row's size may be missing; if present it is once, few, many or a size class.

>-|TRBV6-6|TRBJ2-3
ASSSGGVRDTQY
>-|TRBV2|TRBJ1-3
ASGGGNSGNTIY
>-|TRBV9|TRBJ2-7
ASSAGGSSGPYEQY
>once|TRBV4-1|TRBJ2-2
ASSPLLANTGELF
>-|TRBV27|TRBJ1-4
ASRAGGSNEKLF
>-|TRBV5-1|TRBJ2-5
ASRVAPSGQETQY
>-|TRBV7-9|TRBJ2-1
ASSSKPNEQF
>-|TRBV7-9|TRBJ2-2
ASSRDRAPVDGELF
>-|TRBV27|TRBJ2-7
ASSLSGSSYEQY
>-|TRBV28|TRBJ2-7
ASSSPSIGWSSYEQY
>-|TRBV29-1|TRBJ2-5
SVRTVQETQY
>-|TRBV6-5|TRBJ2-7
ASSPSSLFEQY
>-|TRBV5-6|TRBJ2-7
ASSFAGGHYEQY
>-|TRBV28|TRBJ2-7
ASSLTGNAYEQY
>-|TRBV4-1|TRBJ2-7
ASSQAEGLAYEQY
>-|TRBV4-1|TRBJ2-7
ASSHTEKTSYEQY
>-|TRBV5-1|TRBJ2-7
ASSQGTSGRAHEQY
>-|TRBV15|TRBJ2-5
ATSRVWRVGVETQY
>-|TRBV29-1|TRBJ2-1
SVGKAGEGDEQF
>-|TRBV5-6|TRBJ2-2
ASRLEGGELF
>-|TRBV29-1|TRBJ1-5
SVTETGMDQPQH
>-|TRBV6-1|TRBJ2-7
ASSRDISYEQY
>-|TRBV18|TRBJ2-7
ASSPGGDKTYEQY
>-|TRBV5-6|TRBJ1-5
ASSLMMAGPQPQH
>-|TRBV5-6|TRBJ2-7
ASSLQMASSYEQY
>once|TRBV10-2|TRBJ2-7
ASSESKLAGAYEQY
>-|TRBV6-5|TRBJ2-5
ASSYEQRETQY
>-|TRBV15|TRBJ2-2
ATSRDSNSLNTGELF
>-|TRBV28|TRBJ2-1
ASSGQVSSYNEQF
>-|TRBV6-5|TRBJ2-1
ASSYKSSQRDEQF
>-|TRBV4-2|TRBJ2-7
ASSQWGASQRNEQY
>-|TRBV4-1|TRBJ2-5
ASSQATVAETQY
>-|TRBV9|TRBJ2-7
ASSVGVGQGTYEQY
>once|TRBV5-6|TRBJ2-2
ASSQGIAGVGGELF
>-|TRBV14|TRBJ2-7
ASSASLAISEQY
>-|TRBV9|TRBJ2-3
ASSDGTSRDTQY
>-|TRBV2|TRBJ2-7
ASEGQGYEQY
>-|TRBV28|TRBJ1-1
ASSSTGQGIWDTEAF
>-|TRBV25-1|TRBJ2-1
ASSEYQGVYNEQF
>-|TRBV10-3|TRBJ2-3
AISETGELDTQY
>-|TRBV4-1|TRBJ2-1
ASSQGTLGEQF
>-|TRBV13|TRBJ2-7
ASSLGDFLIPEQY
>-|TRBV4-1|TRBJ1-1
ASSQEAGLTEAF
>-|TRBV6-5|TRBJ2-3
ASSRTSGTDTQY
>-|TRBV6-6|TRBJ1-1
ASSPRTGGNTEAF
>once|TRBV27|TRBJ2-2
ASGLAPSNTGELF
>-|TRBV2|TRBJ2-5
ASSGRDYIQETQY